The rows below give T cell receptor beta chains drawn from one sample of a study of shared clonotypes between healthy human individuals. The table came from immunoSEQ multiplex PCR; TCRdb's copy has only in-frame clones and leaves some out. The data contain 450,000 to 600,000 clones, 79% of them singletons. The sequenced sample was PBMCs. Source of these receptors: a woman aged 40-49 years in good health. Some clones in this sample may be carry-over from other donors' samples. Both conserved end residues are part of each CDR3. The order of the fields is J gene, clone size, D gene, V gene, CDR3 DNA, CDR3 protein. D genes are given only for firm matches. Clone size is not always given. Where it is, it says once, few, many or a class for expanded clones.

>TRBJ2-2|NA|NA|TRBV27
TGTGCCAGCAGGGGGGAGAGGTACACCGGGGAGCTGTTTTTT
CASRGERYTGELFF
>TRBJ1-2|NA|NA|TRBV6-6
TGTGCCAGCAAGAGTCAGGCTTGGGGCTACACCTTC
CASKSQAWGYTF
>TRBJ2-2|NA|NA|TRBV5-1
TGCGCCAGCAGCTTTCTGGGGGCGCGGACCGGGGAGCTGTTTTTT
CASSFLGARTGELFF
>TRBJ2-7|NA|TRBD1|TRBV6-6
TGTGCCAGCAGTCAACCGAGGGGGCTTCCCTACGAGCAGTACTTC
CASSQPRGLPYEQYF
>TRBJ1-6|few|TRBD1|TRBV6-5
TGTGCCAGCAGCACCGCAGGGGGCGCGCCCTCACCCCTCCACTTT
CASSTAGGAPSPLHF
>TRBJ2-5|NA|NA|TRBV28
TGTGCCAGCAGTCCCAGGTTAAAGACCCAGTACTTC
CASSPRLKTQYF
>TRBJ2-6|NA|NA|TRBV30
TGTGCCTGGAGCCCTACAGGGCCTTCTGGGGCCAACGTCCTGACTTTC
CAWSPTGPSGANVLTF
>TRBJ2-6|NA|TRBD2|TRBV4-1
TGCGCCAGCAGCTACCCCGGACTAGCGGCCCCCTCTGGGGCCAACGTCCTGACTTTC
CASSYPGLAAPSGANVLTF
>TRBJ2-7|NA|NA|TRBV4-1
TGCGCCAGCAGCCACGTGTTTTCCGAGCAGTACTTC
CASSHVFSEQYF
>TRBJ2-3|NA|TRBD1|TRBV6-1
TGTGCCAGCAGTGATTCCGGGACAGGAACCCCAGATACGCAGTATTTT
CASSDSGTGTPDTQYF
>TRBJ2-1|NA|TRBD2|TRBV18
TGTGCCAGCTCACCGCAAACCACCGGGACTAGCGGGAGGCAGGGGTACAATGAGCAGTTCTTC
CASSPQTTGTSGRQGYNEQFF
>TRBJ2-7|NA|TRBD2|TRBV19
TGTGCCAGTAGTAGGGGACTAGCGGGTAACTACGAGCAGTACTTC
CASSRGLAGNYEQYF
>TRBJ1-3|NA|NA|TRBV5-5
TGTGCCAGCAGCGGGATCAGGGGACCGTCTGGAAACACCATATATTTT
CASSGIRGPSGNTIYF
>TRBJ2-7|NA|NA|TRBV19
TGTGCCAGTAGTAAGGCTCTAGCAGGTGAGCAGTACTTC
CASSKALAGEQYF
>TRBJ2-3|NA|TRBD2|TRBV5-1
TGCGCCAGCAGGCCTACTAGCGGGAGACCCCGGGGCGATACGCAGTATTTT
CASRPTSGRPRGDTQYF
>TRBJ1-1|NA|TRBD1|TRBV10-3
TGTGCCCATAAGGGGGCAGGGCTGAACACTGAAGCTTTCTTT
CAHKGAGLNTEAFF
>TRBJ2-3|NA|TRBD2|TRBV28
TGTGCCAGCAGTTCACAACTAGCGGGTGTTGCAGATACGCAGTATTTT
CASSSQLAGVADTQYF
>TRBJ1-4|NA|NA|TRBV2
TGTGCCAGCAAGTTCAGTCCAACTAATGAAAAACTGTTTTTT
CASKFSPTNEKLFF
>TRBJ1-5|NA|NA|TRBV4-3
TGCGCCAGCAGCCAAGATGCCCGTGGGGGCCAGCCCCAGCATTTT
CASSQDARGGQPQHF
>TRBJ1-2|NA|NA|TRBV28
TGTGCCAGCAGTTTATCGGTTCGAAACTATGGCTACACCTTC
CASSLSVRNYGYTF
>TRBJ2-1|once|TRBD2|TRBV7-3
TGTGCCAGCAGCTCAGCGGGAGGGCCGTGGAATGAGCAGTTCTTC
CASSSAGGPWNEQFF
>TRBJ2-7|NA|NA|TRBV13
TGTGCCAGCAGAAAAAGGGACGGCTCCTACGAGCAGTACTTC
CASRKRDGSYEQYF
>TRBJ2-3|NA|NA|TRBV2
TGTGCCAGCAGCACAGGGTGGACAGATACGCAGTATTTT
CASSTGWTDTQYF
>TRBJ2-7|NA|TRBD2|TRBV7-9
TGTGCCAGCAGCTCAGGACTAGCGGGTAGCTACGAGCAGTACTTC
CASSSGLAGSYEQYF
>TRBJ2-2|once|NA|TRBV12-5
TGTGCTAGTGGTTTCGGGGGCGGGGAGCTGTTTTTT
CASGFGGGELFF
>TRBJ2-1|NA|TRBD2|TRBV4-2
TGTGCCAGCGCTGGGGGGGATAGTTTCCTATACAATGAGCAGTTCTTC
CASAGGDSFLYNEQFF
>TRBJ1-1|NA|NA|TRBV11-2
TGTGCCAGCAGCTTAGGCAGCCAGAACACTGAAGCTTTCTTT
CASSLGSQNTEAFF
>TRBJ1-1|NA|NA|TRBV4-1
TGCGCCAGCAGCCAAACCTGGACACCTAACACTGAAGCTTTCTTT
CASSQTWTPNTEAFF
>TRBJ2-5|NA|NA|TRBV6-5
TGTGCCAGCAGTTACAGCCCACAGGGGAGGGGTGAGACCCAGTACTTC
CASSYSPQGRGETQYF
>TRBJ1-5|once|NA|TRBV21-1
TGTGCCAGCAGCAAAGGTGACAGGGGCCTTAATCAGCCCCAGCATTTT
CASSKGDRGLNQPQHF
>TRBJ2-1|NA|TRBD2|TRBV5-4
TGTGCCAGCAGCGGGGGGACTAGCGGGAGGAACAATGAGCAGTTCTTC
CASSGGTSGRNNEQFF
>TRBJ2-7|NA|NA|TRBV12-1
TGTGCCAGCAGCTTTTTAGGCGGTCGGACCTACGAGCAGTACTTC
CASSFLGGRTYEQYF
>TRBJ2-1|NA|NA|TRBV4-1
TGCGCCAGCAGCCACCTGACTAGTCTACCGTATTACCCGAAGTCTCCCAATGAGCAGTTCTTC
CASSHLTSLPYYPKSPNEQFF
>TRBJ2-3|NA|NA|TRBV15
TGTGCCACCAGCAGAGATAGCCTAAGCACAGATACGCAGTATTTT
CATSRDSLSTDTQYF
>TRBJ1-2|once|NA|TRBV25-1
TGTGCCAGCAGTTGGGGGGCTTTGGACTATGGCTACACCTTC
CASSWGALDYGYTF
>TRBJ2-1|few|TRBD2|TRBV7-8
TGTGCCAGCAGCTTAAATGGTCTAGCGGGCTACAATGAGCAGTTCTTC
CASSLNGLAGYNEQFF
>TRBJ1-1|NA|NA|TRBV30
TGTGCCTGGAGTTCCAACCCTTCAAGGAGTGAAGCTTTCTTT
CAWSSNPSRSEAFF
>TRBJ2-3|NA|NA|TRBV18
TGTGCCAGCTCACCGGACAGCACAGATACGCAGTATTTT
CASSPDSTDTQYF
>TRBJ2-2|NA|NA|TRBV10-3
TGTGCCATCAGTGAGTTGGCACCCTCAAACACCGGGGAGCTGTTTTTT
CAISELAPSNTGELFF
>TRBJ2-3|NA|TRBD2|TRBV27
TGTGCCAGCAGTTACGGAGCGGGGACCACAGATACGCAGTATTTT
CASSYGAGTTDTQYF
>TRBJ2-6|once|NA|TRBV7-3
TGTGCCAGCTCCGAGCGCTCTGGGGCCAACGTCCTGACTTTC
CASSERSGANVLTF
>TRBJ2-2|NA|NA|TRBV7-7
TGTGCCAGCAGCGCCGACAGGGAGGGCACCGGGGAGCTGTTTTTT
CASSADREGTGELFF
>TRBJ2-7|NA|NA|TRBV29-1
TGCAGCGTTGGGGGGGGCCTAACCTACGAGCAGTACTTC
CSVGGGLTYEQYF
>TRBJ1-3|NA|TRBD1|TRBV4-1
TGCGCCAGCAGCCAAGGAATCTCCGGGACAGGGTCAGGAAACACCATATATTTT
CASSQGISGTGSGNTIYF
>TRBJ2-3|NA|NA|TRBV11-1
TGTGCCAGCACCTCTGATCTAACAGCGGGCGCTACGCAGTATTTT
CASTSDLTAGATQYF
>TRBJ1-1|NA|NA|TRBV5-6
TGTGCCAGCAGCTGGCGGGGCGTGGGAACTGAAGCTTTCTTT
CASSWRGVGTEAFF
>TRBJ2-1|NA|TRBD2|TRBV5-3
TGTGCCAGAAGCTTGGTCCCTTGGGGAGGGCTAGCGGGAGTCAATGAGCAGTTCTTC
CARSLVPWGGLAGVNEQFF
>TRBJ1-1|NA|NA|TRBV7-8
TGTGCCAATCAAAGGGTGGAAGGTACTGAAGCTTTCTTT
CANQRVEGTEAFF
>TRBJ2-5|NA|NA|TRBV19
TGTGCCAGTAGTATTAAGGGGAAGCAAGAGACCCAGTACTTC
CASSIKGKQETQYF
>TRBJ1-2|NA|NA|TRBV15
TGTGCCACCACCAGCCAGACAGGATTTAACTATGGCTACACCTTC
CATTSQTGFNYGYTF
>TRBJ2-7|NA|TRBD2|TRBV25-1
TGTGCCAGCAGTGGAAATAGCGGGAGCGGCTACGAGCAGTACTTC
CASSGNSGSGYEQYF
>TRBJ1-4|NA|TRBD1|TRBV2
TGTGCCAGCAGTGATCGGGGCACAGGGGGCGGAGAGGAAAAACTGTTTTTT
CASSDRGTGGGEEKLFF